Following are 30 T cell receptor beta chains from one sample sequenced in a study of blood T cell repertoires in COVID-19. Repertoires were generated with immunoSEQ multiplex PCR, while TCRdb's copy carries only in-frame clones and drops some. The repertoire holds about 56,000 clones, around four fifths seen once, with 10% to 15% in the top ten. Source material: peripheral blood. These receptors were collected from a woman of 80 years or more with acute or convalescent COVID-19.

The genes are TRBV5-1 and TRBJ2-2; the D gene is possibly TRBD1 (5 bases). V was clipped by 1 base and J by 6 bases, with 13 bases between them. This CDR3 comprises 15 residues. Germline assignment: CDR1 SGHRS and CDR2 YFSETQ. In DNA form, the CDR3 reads TGCGCCAGCAGCTTGCAGGGTGTCTCTCCCGGGGAGCTGTTTTTT. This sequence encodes CASSLQGVSPGELFF.

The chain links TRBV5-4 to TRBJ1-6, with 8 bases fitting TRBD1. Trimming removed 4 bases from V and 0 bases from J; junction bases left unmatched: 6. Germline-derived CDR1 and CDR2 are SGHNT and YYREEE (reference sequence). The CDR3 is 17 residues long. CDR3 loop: CASSMTGVASYNSPLHF. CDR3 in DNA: TGTGCCAGCAGCATGACAGGGGTTGCCTCCTATAATTCACCCCTCCACTTT.

CDR3 loop: CASSLAWGLAKLESYEQYF. As DNA, the CDR3 is TGTGCCAGCAGCTTAGCGTGGGGACTAGCGAAGTTGGAGAGCTACGAGCAGTACTTC. The chain recombines TRBV7-9 with TRBJ2-7, with TRBD2 identical over 10 bases. From germline, CDR1 is SEHNR and CDR2 FQNEAQ (reference sequence). Trimming took 0 bases from V and 3 from J; bases not matched to a gene: 14. CDR3 size: 19 residues. The variable domain in full, completed from reference TRBV7-9 and TRBJ2-7, reads DTGVSQNPRHKITKRGQNVTFRCDPISEHNRLYWYRQTLGQGPEFLTYFQNEAQLEKSRLLSDRFSAERPKGSFSTLEIQRTEQGDSAMYLCASSLAWGLAKLESYEQYFGPGTRLTVT.

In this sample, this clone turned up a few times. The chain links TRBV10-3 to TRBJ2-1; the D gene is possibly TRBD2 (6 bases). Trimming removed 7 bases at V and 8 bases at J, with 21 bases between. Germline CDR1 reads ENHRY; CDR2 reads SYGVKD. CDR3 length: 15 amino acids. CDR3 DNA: TGTGCCATCAAATCGGGAGACCTAGGTTCCGATGAGCAGTTCTTC. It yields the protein CAIKSGDLGSDEQFF.

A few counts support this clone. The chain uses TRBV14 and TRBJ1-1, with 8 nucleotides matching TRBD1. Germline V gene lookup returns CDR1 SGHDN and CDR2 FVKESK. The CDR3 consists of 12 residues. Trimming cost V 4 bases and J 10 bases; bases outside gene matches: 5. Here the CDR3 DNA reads TGTGCCAGCAGCCTAGGACAGGGAAGAGCTTTCTTT. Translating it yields CASSLGQGRAFF.

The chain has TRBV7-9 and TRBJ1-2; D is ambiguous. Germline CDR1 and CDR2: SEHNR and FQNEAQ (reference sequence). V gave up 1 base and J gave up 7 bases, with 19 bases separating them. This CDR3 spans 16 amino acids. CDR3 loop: CASSLEILGEGGGYTF. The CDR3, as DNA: TGTGCCAGCAGCTTAGAAATTTTGGGAGAGGGAGGTGGCTACACCTTC.

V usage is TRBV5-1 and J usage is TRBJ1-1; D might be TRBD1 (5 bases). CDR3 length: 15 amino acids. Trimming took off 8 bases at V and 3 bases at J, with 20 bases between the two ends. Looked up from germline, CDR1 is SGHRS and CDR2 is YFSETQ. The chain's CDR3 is CASRRVANVDTEAFF. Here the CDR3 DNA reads TGCGCCAGTCGCAGGGTAGCCAATGTGGACACTGAAGCTTTCTTT.

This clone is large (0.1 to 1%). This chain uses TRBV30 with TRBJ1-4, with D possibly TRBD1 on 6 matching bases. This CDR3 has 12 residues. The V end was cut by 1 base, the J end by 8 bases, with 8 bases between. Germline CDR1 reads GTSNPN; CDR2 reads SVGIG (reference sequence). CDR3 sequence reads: CAWSGDIEKLFF. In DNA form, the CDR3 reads TGTGCCTGGAGTGGGGACATCGAAAAACTGTTTTTT.

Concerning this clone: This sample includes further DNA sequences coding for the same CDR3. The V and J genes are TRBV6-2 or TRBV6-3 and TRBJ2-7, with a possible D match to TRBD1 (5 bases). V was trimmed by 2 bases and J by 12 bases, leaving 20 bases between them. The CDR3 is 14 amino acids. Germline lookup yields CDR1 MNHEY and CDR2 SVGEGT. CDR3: CASSYAQAAPGPYF. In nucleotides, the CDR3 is TGTGCCAGCAGTTACGCACAGGCCGCCCCAGGTCCGTACTTC.

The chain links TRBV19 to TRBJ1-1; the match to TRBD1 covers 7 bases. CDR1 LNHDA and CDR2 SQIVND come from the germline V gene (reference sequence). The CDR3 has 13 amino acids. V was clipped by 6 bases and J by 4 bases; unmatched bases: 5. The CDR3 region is CASSVQGSTEAFF. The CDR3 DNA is TGTGCCAGTAGCGTACAGGGGAGCACTGAAGCTTTCTTT. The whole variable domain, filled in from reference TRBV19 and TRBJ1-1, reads DGGITQSPKYLFRKEGQNVTLSCEQNLNHDAMYWYRQDPGQGLRLIYYSQIVNDFQKGDIAEGYSVSREKKESFPLTVTSAQKNPTAFYLCASSVQGSTEAFFGQGTRLTVV.

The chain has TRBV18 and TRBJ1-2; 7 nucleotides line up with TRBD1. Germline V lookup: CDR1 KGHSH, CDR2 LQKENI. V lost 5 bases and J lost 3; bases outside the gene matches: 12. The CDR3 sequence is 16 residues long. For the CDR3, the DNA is TGTGCCAGCTCATCCCGACTCGGACAGGAGGACTATGGCTACACCTTC. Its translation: CASSSRLGQEDYGYTF. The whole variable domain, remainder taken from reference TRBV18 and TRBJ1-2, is NAGVMQNPRHLVRRRGQEARLRCSPMKGHSHVYWYRQLPEEGLKFMVYLQKENIIDESGMPKERFSAEFPKEGPSILRIQQVVRGDSAAYFCASSSRLGQEDYGYTFGSGTRLTVV.

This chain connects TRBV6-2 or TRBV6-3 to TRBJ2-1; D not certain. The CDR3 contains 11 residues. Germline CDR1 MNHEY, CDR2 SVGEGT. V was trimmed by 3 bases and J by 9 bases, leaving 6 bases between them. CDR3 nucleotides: TGTGCCAGCAGTTATCACGGTGAGCAGTTCTTC. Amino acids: CASSYHGEQFF.

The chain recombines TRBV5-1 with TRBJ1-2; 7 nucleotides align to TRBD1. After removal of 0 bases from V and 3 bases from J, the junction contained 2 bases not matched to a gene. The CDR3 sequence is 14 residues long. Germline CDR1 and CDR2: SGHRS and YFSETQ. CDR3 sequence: CASSLGGTDYGYTF. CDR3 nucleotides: TGCGCCAGCAGCTTGGGAGGGACAGACTATGGCTACACCTTC.

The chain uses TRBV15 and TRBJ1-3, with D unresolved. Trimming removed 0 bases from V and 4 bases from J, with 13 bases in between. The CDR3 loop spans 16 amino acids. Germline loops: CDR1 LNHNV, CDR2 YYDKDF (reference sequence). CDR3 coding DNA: TGTGCCACCAGCAGAGATCGGCAGCTCGGGGGAAACACCATATATTTT. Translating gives CATSRDRQLGGNTIYF.

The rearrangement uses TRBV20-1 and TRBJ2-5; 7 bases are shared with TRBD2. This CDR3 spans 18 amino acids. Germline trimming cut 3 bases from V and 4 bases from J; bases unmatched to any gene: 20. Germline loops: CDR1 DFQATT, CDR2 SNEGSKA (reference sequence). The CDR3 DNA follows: TGCAGTGCTAGTCTACCCCCTCAGCGGGGCGACTACGGAGAGACCCAGTACTTC. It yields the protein CSASLPPQRGDYGETQYF.

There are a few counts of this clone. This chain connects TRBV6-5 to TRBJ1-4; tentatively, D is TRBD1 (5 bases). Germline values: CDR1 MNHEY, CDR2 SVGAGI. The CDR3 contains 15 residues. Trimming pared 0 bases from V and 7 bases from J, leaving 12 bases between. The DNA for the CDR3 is TGTGCCAGCAGTTACTCGGGGGGAGAGAGTGAAAAACTGTTTTTT. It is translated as CASSYSGGESEKLFF.

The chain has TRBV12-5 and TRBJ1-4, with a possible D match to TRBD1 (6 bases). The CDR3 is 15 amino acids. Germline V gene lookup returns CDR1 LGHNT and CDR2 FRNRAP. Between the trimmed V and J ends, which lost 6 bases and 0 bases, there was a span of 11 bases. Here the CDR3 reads CASGPQGATNEKLFF. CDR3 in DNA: TGTGCTAGTGGCCCACAGGGCGCAACTAATGAAAAACTGTTTTTT.

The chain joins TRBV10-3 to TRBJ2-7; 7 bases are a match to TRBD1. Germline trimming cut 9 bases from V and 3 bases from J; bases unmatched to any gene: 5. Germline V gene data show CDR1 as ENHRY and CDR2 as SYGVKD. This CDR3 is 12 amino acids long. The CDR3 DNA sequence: TGTGCCATTTCGGGACAGAACTACGAGCAGTACTTC. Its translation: CAISGQNYEQYF.

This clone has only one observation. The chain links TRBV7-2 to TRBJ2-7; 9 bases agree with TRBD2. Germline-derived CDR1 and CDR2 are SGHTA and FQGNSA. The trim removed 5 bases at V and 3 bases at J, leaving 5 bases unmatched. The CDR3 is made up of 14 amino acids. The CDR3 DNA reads TGTGCCAGCAGCGCTAGCGGGGACTACTACGAGCAGTACTTC. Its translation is CASSASGDYYEQYF.

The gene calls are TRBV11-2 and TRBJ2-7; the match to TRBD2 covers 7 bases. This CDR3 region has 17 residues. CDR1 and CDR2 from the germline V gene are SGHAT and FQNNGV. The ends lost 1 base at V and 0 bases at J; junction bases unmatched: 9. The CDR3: CASSLVPPRGSSYEQYF. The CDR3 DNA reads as TGTGCCAGCAGCTTAGTCCCCCCGCGGGGGAGCTCCTACGAGCAGTACTTC.

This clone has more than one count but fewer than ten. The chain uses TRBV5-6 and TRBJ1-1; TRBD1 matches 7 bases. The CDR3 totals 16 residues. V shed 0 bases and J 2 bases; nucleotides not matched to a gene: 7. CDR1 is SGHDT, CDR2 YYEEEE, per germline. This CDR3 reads CASSLEVRGTNTEAFF. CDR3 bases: TGTGCCAGCAGCTTGGAGGTCAGGGGGACCAACACTGAAGCTTTCTTT.

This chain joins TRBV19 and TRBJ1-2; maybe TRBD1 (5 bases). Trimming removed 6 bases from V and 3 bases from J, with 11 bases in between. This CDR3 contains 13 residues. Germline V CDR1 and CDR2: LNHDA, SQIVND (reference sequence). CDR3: CASSIWGDYGYTF. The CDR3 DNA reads TGTGCCAGTAGCATATGGGGGGACTATGGCTACACCTTC.

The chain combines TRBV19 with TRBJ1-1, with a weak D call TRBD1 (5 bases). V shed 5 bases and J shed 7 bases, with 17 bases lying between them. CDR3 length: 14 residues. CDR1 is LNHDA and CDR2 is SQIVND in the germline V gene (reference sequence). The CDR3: CASSLGRDWFEAFF. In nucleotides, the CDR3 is TGTGCCAGTAGTTTAGGACGGGACTGGTTTGAAGCTTTCTTT.

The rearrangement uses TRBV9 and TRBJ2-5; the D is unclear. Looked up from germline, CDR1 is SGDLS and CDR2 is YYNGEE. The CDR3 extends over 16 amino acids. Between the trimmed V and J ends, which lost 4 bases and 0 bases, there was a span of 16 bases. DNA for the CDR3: TGTGCCAGCAGCCCGCAACTGAGCCGCCACCAAGAGACCCAGTACTTC. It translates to CASSPQLSRHQETQYF.

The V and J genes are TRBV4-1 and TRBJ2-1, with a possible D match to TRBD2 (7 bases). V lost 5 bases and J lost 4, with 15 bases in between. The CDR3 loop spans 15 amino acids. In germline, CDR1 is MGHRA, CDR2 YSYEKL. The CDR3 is CASSSAGAGYNEQFF. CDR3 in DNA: TGCGCCAGCAGCTCTGCGGGGGCAGGTTACAATGAGCAGTTCTTC.

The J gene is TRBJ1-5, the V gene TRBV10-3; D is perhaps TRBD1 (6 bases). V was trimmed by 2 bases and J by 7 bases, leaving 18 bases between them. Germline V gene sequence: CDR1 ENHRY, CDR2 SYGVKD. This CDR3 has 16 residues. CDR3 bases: TGTGCCATCAGTGAGGGGGGCGGCAGGGGTTGGCAGCCCCAGCATTTT. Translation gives CAISEGGGRGWQPQHF.

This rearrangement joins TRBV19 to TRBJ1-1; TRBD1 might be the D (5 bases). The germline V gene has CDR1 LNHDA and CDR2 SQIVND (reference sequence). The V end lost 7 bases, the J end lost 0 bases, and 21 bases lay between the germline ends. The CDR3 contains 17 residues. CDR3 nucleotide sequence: TGTGCCAGTAAGCGGGGCACAAACCTTAGGATGAACACTGAAGCTTTCTTT. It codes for CASKRGTNLRMNTEAFF.

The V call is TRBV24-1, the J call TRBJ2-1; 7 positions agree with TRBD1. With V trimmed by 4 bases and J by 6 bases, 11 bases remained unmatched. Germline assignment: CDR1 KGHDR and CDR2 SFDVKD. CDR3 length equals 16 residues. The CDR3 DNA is TGTGCCACCAGTGACCCGCAGGGGGTCGTGGGCAATGAGCAGTTCTTC. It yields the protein CATSDPQGVVGNEQFF.

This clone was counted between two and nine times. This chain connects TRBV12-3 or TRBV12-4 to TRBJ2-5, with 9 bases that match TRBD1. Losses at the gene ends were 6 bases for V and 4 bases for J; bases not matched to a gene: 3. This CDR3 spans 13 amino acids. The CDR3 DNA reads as TGTGCCAGCAGGGGGACAGGGCGAGAGACCCAGTACTTC. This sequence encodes CASRGTGRETQYF.

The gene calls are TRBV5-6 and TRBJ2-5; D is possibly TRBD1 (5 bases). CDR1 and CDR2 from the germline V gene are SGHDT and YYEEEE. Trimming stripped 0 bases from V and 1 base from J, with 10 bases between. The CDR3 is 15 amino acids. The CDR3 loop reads CASSLGGAAQETQYF. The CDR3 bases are TGTGCCAGCAGCTTGGGTGGGGCCGCCCAAGAGACCCAGTACTTC.